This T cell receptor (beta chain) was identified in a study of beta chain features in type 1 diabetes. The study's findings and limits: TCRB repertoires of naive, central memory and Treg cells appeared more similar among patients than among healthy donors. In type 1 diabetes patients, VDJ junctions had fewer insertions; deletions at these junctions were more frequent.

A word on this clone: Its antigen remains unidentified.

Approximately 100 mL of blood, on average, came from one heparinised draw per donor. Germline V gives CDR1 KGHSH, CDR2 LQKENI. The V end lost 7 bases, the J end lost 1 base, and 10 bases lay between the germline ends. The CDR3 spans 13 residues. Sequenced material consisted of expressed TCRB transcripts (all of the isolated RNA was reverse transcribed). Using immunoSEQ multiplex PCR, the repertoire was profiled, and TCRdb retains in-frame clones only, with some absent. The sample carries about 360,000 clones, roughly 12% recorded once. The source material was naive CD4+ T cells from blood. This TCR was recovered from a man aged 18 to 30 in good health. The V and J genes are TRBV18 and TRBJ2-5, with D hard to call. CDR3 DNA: TGTGCCAGCTTCTCAGTGTTCCAAGAGACCCAGTACTTC. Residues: CASFSVFQETQYF.